This entry lists 4 T cell receptor beta chains sequenced from one sample in a study of vaccination effects on CD4 cells after COVID-19. Sequencing followed a ViraFEST assay step that expanded antigen-specific CD4+ T cells with viral peptide pools. Subsequent to a culture period of less than twelve days, CD4+ T cells were isolated. Vaccinated recipients, who were negative for nucleocapsid antibodies, had no history of SARS-CoV-2 infection. These TCRs' antigens remain unknown. Clones were read by immunoSEQ multiplex PCR, and TCRdb kept only the in-frame ones, dropping some. The table records nearly 35,000 clones, roughly 72% of them present only once. The input for sequencing was CD4+ T cells from PBMCs cultured with HCoV-OC43 spike peptides, taken before COVID-19 vaccination. Subset: HCoV-OC43 spike overlapping peptide pool stimulation. The receptors shown here come from a human donor who received a COVID-19 vaccine.

The chain links TRBV6-1 to TRBJ1-1; D unclear. Germline CDR1 is MNHNS and CDR2 is SASEGT. The CDR3 totals 14 residues. V was pared by 3 bases and J by 2 bases, with 10 bases between. The CDR3 is CASSENRVNTEAFF. In DNA, the CDR3 is TGTGCCAGCAGTGAGAATAGGGTTAACACTGAAGCTTTCTTT.

The chain is built from TRBV6-1 and TRBJ2-6, with a tentative D call TRBD2 (6 bases). The V gene lost 0 bases and the J gene lost 2 bases, with 11 bases spanning the gap. Germline lookup yields CDR1 MNHNS and CDR2 SASEGT. The CDR3 extends over 17 amino acids. CDR3 sequence: CASSEAPGEAGANVLTF. The DNA of the CDR3 is TGTGCCAGCAGTGAAGCGCCGGGGGAAGCTGGGGCCAACGTCCTGACTTTC.

In this sample, this clone turned up once. The chain has TRBV3-1 (or the pseudogene TRBV3-2) and TRBJ2-7; 7 bases agree with TRBD1. This CDR3 region has 15 residues. With 4 bases clipped from V and 4 bases from J, the junction kept 10 bases outside the gene matches. The germline CDR1 and CDR2 sequences are LGHDT and YNNKEL (reference sequence). For the CDR3, the DNA is TGTGCCAGCAGCCCCCGGGACAGAGGATGGTACGAGCAGTACTTC. It translates to CASSPRDRGWYEQYF.

The chain couples TRBV27 to TRBJ1-6, with unresolved D. The CDR3 runs 15 residues. Germline V gene lookup returns CDR1 MNHEY and CDR2 SMNVEV (reference sequence). Trimming took off 6 bases at V and 1 base at J, with 10 bases between the two ends. CDR3 nucleotides: TGTGCCAGCAGAAAAGTCTTGTCCTATAATTCACCCCTCCACTTT. It codes for CASRKVLSYNSPLHF.